These 24 T cell receptor beta chains were sequenced from one sample in a study of neurological immune-mediated disorders. TCRdb re-called the 5' RACE reads with MiXCR, one entry per CDR3 protein. The sample has some 71,000 distinct CDR3 sequences, roughly 10% seen once. Time point meaning: longitudinal time-point 1 (baseline). The material sequenced was PBMCs. The source is a man aged 25-45 years in good health.

A remark on this clonotype: Being one base from a much bigger clone, this may be a read error. The CDR3 sequence is CSARDSSLGLGETQFF. The CDR3 DNA sequence: TGCAGTGCTAGAGATTCGTCTCTAGGACTGGGAGAGACCCAGTTCTTC. The chain employs TRBV20-1 and TRBJ2-1, with TRBD2 as a possible D gene (5 bases). The CDR3 totals 16 residues. Germline loops: CDR1 DFQATT, CDR2 SNEGSKA (reference sequence). Trimming stripped 0 bases from V and 13 bases from J, with 25 bases between.

Ten or more counts support this clonotype. The chain has TRBV7-9 and TRBJ2-7; 10 bases fit TRBD1. The CDR3 runs 14 residues. V shed 5 bases and J 2 bases; nucleotides not matched to a gene: 3. Germline CDR1 is SEHNR and CDR2 is FQNEAQ (reference sequence). The CDR3, as DNA: TGTGCCAGCAGCGTGACAGGGGGCACCTACGAGCAGTACTTC. It specifies CASSVTGGTYEQYF.

This clonotype was seen at least ten times. The rearrangement joins TRBV6-1 to TRBJ2-1, with D perhaps matching TRBD2 (5 bases). Trimming removed 0 bases at V and 8 bases at J, with 11 bases between. The length of the CDR3 is 14 residues. Per the germline V gene, CDR1 is MNHNS and CDR2 is SASEGT. Here the CDR3 reads CASSEADYWDEQFF. In nucleotides, the CDR3 is TGTGCCAGCAGTGAAGCAGACTACTGGGATGAGCAGTTCTTC.

This clonotype appeared many times. The chain combines TRBV20-1 with TRBJ2-7, with TRBD1 matching over 10 bases. The CDR3 is made up of 15 amino acids. V was pared by 1 base and J by 5 bases, with 8 bases of the junction left unmatched. Germline CDR1 DFQATT, CDR2 SNEGSKA (reference sequence). In DNA, the CDR3 is TGCAGTGCTAGAGTAGCGGGACAGGGGAGGCACGAGCAGTACTTC. This sequence encodes CSARVAGQGRHEQYF.

This clonotype was counted ten times or more. The V call is TRBV14, the J call TRBJ2-1; 7 bases align to TRBD2. J was trimmed by 4 bases and V by 2 bases; bases with no gene match: 11. This CDR3 has 17 residues. Germline CDR1 reads SGHDN; CDR2 reads FVKESK. In DNA form, the CDR3 reads TGTGCCAGCAGCCAAATCGTGGGGACTAAGATTTACAATGAGCAGTTCTTC. This codes for CASSQIVGTKIYNEQFF.

This clonotype was seen at least ten times. The rearrangement joins TRBV7-2 to TRBJ2-3; 10 nucleotides align to TRBD2. This CDR3 spans 17 amino acids. From germline, CDR1 is SGHTA and CDR2 FQGNSA. V lost 3 bases to trimming and J lost 5 bases; unmatched junction nucleotides: 11. The CDR3, as DNA: TGTGCCAGCAGCTTCCTTGGAGCGGGAGGGCGTGGAGATACGCAGTATTTT. Residues: CASSFLGAGGRGDTQYF.

This clonotype was observed many times. The gene calls are TRBV12-3 or TRBV12-4 and TRBJ2-5; D might be TRBD1 (6 bases). The CDR3 is 13 residues long. The germline V and J ends were trimmed by 6 bases and 2 bases, with 10 bases remaining between them. CDR3 sequence: CASRRTVQETQYF. Written as DNA, the CDR3 is TGTGCCAGCAGGCGGACAGTACAAGAGACCCAGTACTTC.

This clonotype was counted at least ten times. The chain employs TRBV27 and TRBJ1-2; 7 bases line up with TRBD1. CDR3 length equals 14 residues. The junction had 6 bases not matched to a gene; V was cut back by 4 bases and J by 4 bases. Germline V gives CDR1 MNHEY, CDR2 SMNVEV (reference sequence). The CDR3 nucleotides read TGTGCCAGCAGTTCGTCGGAGGGGGCCTATGGCTACACCTTC. It translates to CASSSSEGAYGYTF.

This clonotype was seen repeatedly, ten times or more. The chain uses TRBV12-3 or TRBV12-4 and TRBJ2-1; 8 nucleotides match TRBD2. J was trimmed by 4 bases and V by 1 base; bases with no gene match: 6. There are 16 residues in the CDR3. The CDR3 region is CASSLVREAPYNEQFF. DNA of the CDR3: TGTGCCAGCAGTTTAGTGCGGGAGGCACCTTACAATGAGCAGTTCTTC.

The table lists this clonotype with many counts. The V call is TRBV30, the J call TRBJ1-1; D possibly corresponds to TRBD1 (5 bases). CDR3 size: 13 residues. Trimming shortened V by 1 base and J by 5 bases, and 11 bases separated the two germline ends. Germline V gives CDR1 GTSNPN, CDR2 SVGIG (reference sequence). CDR3 in amino acids: CAWSDGGLTEAFF. CDR3 coding DNA: TGTGCCTGGAGTGACGGGGGGTTGACTGAAGCTTTCTTT.

In this sample, this clonotype turned up a few times. This chain uses TRBV5-1 with TRBJ2-7, with 10 bases lining up with TRBD2. The CDR3 spans 17 residues. The ends lost 0 bases at V and 6 bases at J; junction bases unmatched: 12. In germline, CDR1 is SGHRS, CDR2 YFSETQ. The CDR3 bases are TGCGCCAGCAGCTTGGCAGATCCTAGCGGGAGAATAAGCGAGCAGTACTTC. It is translated as CASSLADPSGRISEQYF.

This clonotype was recorded many times. The V call is TRBV7-3, the J call TRBJ2-2; 8 bases are shared with TRBD1. Germline values: CDR1 SGHTA, CDR2 FQGTGA. The CDR3 sequence is 15 residues long. Trimming at V came to 7 bases and at J to 3 bases, leaving 7 bases not matched to a gene. Written as DNA, the CDR3 is TGTGCCAGCACCCACGGACAGGGCTACACCGGGGAGCTGTTTTTT. Amino acids: CASTHGQGYTGELFF.

This clonotype was seen only a few times. CDR3 sequence: CSVELASSYEQYF. The CDR3 nucleotides are TGCAGCGTTGAACTGGCGAGCTCCTACGAGCAGTACTTC. The V and J genes are TRBV29-1 and TRBJ2-7; D not resolved. Trimming stripped 2 bases from V and 0 bases from J, with 8 bases between. The CDR3 covers 13 residues. Looked up from germline, CDR1 is SQVTM and CDR2 is ANQGSEA.

This clonotype was detected many times. This chain links TRBV6-1 with TRBJ2-7; 10 nucleotides agree with TRBD1. This CDR3 contains 14 residues. Germline V lookup: CDR1 MNHNS, CDR2 SASEGT. The J segment lost 1 base and the V segment lost 6 bases, leaving 3 bases of the junction unmatched. CDR3 protein: CASSRDRGSYEQYF. CDR3 DNA sequence: TGTGCCAGCAGCCGGGACAGGGGTTCCTACGAGCAGTACTTC.

The chain couples TRBV20-1 to TRBJ2-7; D may be TRBD1 (6 bases). The CDR3 is 12 amino acids. Trimming removed 5 bases at V and 2 bases at J, with 10 bases between. The germline V gene encodes CDR1 DFQATT and CDR2 SNEGSKA (reference sequence). CDR3 amino acids: CSAEGDPYEQYF. The CDR3 nucleotides read TGCAGTGCTGAGGGGGACCCCTACGAGCAGTACTTC.

This clonotype was counted many times. The CDR3 coding sequence is TGTGCCAGCACCCATCACAGGGTTGGAAACACCATATATTTT. Translated, it gives CASTHHRVGNTIYF. The V call is TRBV21-1, the J call TRBJ1-3; TRBD1, the table's D call, was not compared with the DNA. TRBV21-1 is designated a pseudogene. This CDR3 comprises 14 residues.

The table lists this clonotype with a few counts. This chain links TRBV7-6 with TRBJ2-5; TRBD2 aligns across 10 bases. The germline CDR1 and CDR2 sequences are SGHVS and FNYEAQ. CDR3 length: 16 residues. V was pared by 1 base and J by 2 bases, with 4 bases of the junction left unmatched. The DNA for the CDR3 is TGTGCCAGCAGCTTAGGGTCTAGCGGGAGTCAAGAGACCCAGTACTTC. Its translation: CASSLGSSGSQETQYF. The complete variable domain, with remaining parts taken from reference TRBV7-6 and TRBJ2-5, reads GAGVSQSPRYKVTKRGQDVALRCDPISGHVSLYWYRQALGQGPEFLTYFNYEAQQDKSGLPNDRFSAERPEGSISTLTIQRTEQRDSAMYRCASSLGSSGSQETQYFGPGTRLLVL.

Many counts were recorded for this clonotype. The rearrangement joins TRBV10-3 to TRBJ2-7; D unresolved. Germline values: CDR1 ENHRY, CDR2 SYGVKD. Deletions cut 0 bases from V and 0 bases from J, with 9 bases between. CDR3 length: 15 residues. The CDR3 reads CAISESGGSSYEQYF. DNA of the CDR3: TGTGCCATCAGTGAGTCTGGCGGAAGCTCCTACGAGCAGTACTTC.

Ten or more counts support this clonotype. This chain joins TRBV24-1 and TRBJ2-1, with D perhaps given as TRBD1 or TRBD2 (5 bases each). Trimming removed 7 bases at V and 4 bases at J, with 10 bases between. Germline lookup yields CDR1 KGHDR and CDR2 SFDVKD. The CDR3 is 13 residues long. The CDR3 region has the DNA TGTGCCACCAGGGGGACGAATTACAATGAGCAGTTCTTC. Its protein is CATRGTNYNEQFF.

This clonotype was detected many times. The chain uses TRBV27 and TRBJ2-1, with 11 bases aligning to TRBD2. V lost 4 bases to trimming and J lost 4 bases; unmatched junction nucleotides: 3. The germline V gene encodes CDR1 MNHEY and CDR2 SMNVEV (reference sequence). The CDR3 has 15 residues. CDR3 coding DNA: TGTGCCAGCAGTTCACTAGCGGGAGTTTACAATGAGCAGTTCTTC. It specifies CASSSLAGVYNEQFF.

With regard to this clonotype: A much larger clone differs from this one at a single base, so this may be a read error. The rearrangement uses TRBV5-6 and TRBJ1-1; D gene uncertain. Germline V lookup: CDR1 SGHDT, CDR2 YYEEEE. CDR3 length: 16 amino acids. CDR3 nucleotides: TGTGCCAGCAGCTTGGTGAGGGAAGAATGGAGGACTGAAGGTTTCTTT. It specifies CASSLVREEWRTEGFF.

A word on this clonotype: This may come from a read error, since a much larger clone is one base off. This chain links TRBV20-1 with TRBJ2-1, with 8 bases fitting TRBD1. The CDR3 totals 15 residues. The ends lost 0 bases at V and 6 bases at J; junction bases unmatched: 7. Germline lookup yields CDR1 DFQATT and CDR2 SNEGSKA (reference sequence). This chain's CDR3 is CSARDLKGQVNEQFF. In nucleotides, the CDR3 is TGCAGTGCTAGAGACCTCAAGGGACAGGTCAATGAGCAGTTCTTC.

This clonotype was seen ten or more times. The chain uses TRBV4-2 and TRBJ2-6, with a tentative D call TRBD1 (6 bases). CDR1 and CDR2 from the germline V gene are LGHNA and YNFKEQ. The V and J ends lost 0 bases and 2 bases respectively, with 11 bases between them. This CDR3 contains 17 residues. The CDR3 sequence is CASSQDPSGAGANVLTF. Written as DNA, the CDR3 is TGTGCCAGCAGCCAAGATCCGTCAGGGGCTGGGGCCAACGTCCTGACTTTC.

This clonotype has a count of ten or more. The chain couples TRBV28 to TRBJ2-7; D is perhaps TRBD2 (5 bases). There are 14 residues in the CDR3. The germline gives CDR1 MDHEN, CDR2 SYDVKM. V was clipped by 8 bases and J by 1 base, with 15 bases between them. The CDR3 nucleotides are TGTGCCAGCGCTACCTACCGGGGTTCCTACGAGCAGTACTTC. It is translated as CASATYRGSYEQYF.